A single sample gave rise to the 8 T cell receptor beta chains below, sequenced in a study of T cell responses to AZD1222 COVID-19 vaccine. Profiling relied on immunoSEQ multiplex PCR, and the TCRdb table lists in-frame clones only, not all of them. The sample records 110,000 to 150,000 clones, about 92% being singletons. Sequences were derived from peripheral blood, sampled on day 0 of MenACWY control vaccination. The receptors were sampled from an adult in good health.

The chain carries TRBV18 and TRBJ1-1; D call uncertain. The germline V and J ends were trimmed by 1 base and 0 bases, with 6 bases remaining between them. This CDR3 spans 14 amino acids. Germline CDR1 is KGHSH and CDR2 is LQKENI. Here the CDR3 DNA reads TGTGCCAGCTCACCACTGATCGTGAACACTGAAGCTTTCTTT. The encoded protein is CASSPLIVNTEAFF.

V and J are TRBV19 and TRBJ1-2, with 9 bases fitting TRBD1. This CDR3 has 15 amino acids. V dropped 4 bases and J dropped 6; count of bases not matched to a gene: 9. CDR1 is LNHDA and CDR2 is SQIVND in the germline V gene (reference sequence). In DNA form, the CDR3 reads TGTGCCAGTAGTAGACCCGGGACAGGGATAAATGGCTACACCTTC. This encodes CASSRPGTGINGYTF. Looking up the rest from reference TRBV19 and TRBJ1-2 gives the full variable domain: DGGITQSPKYLFRKEGQNVTLSCEQNLNHDAMYWYRQDPGQGLRLIYYSQIVNDFQKGDIAEGYSVSREKKESFPLTVTSAQKNPTAFYLCASSRPGTGINGYTFGSGTRLTVV.

J is TRBJ1-2 and V is TRBV5-1; 12 bases match TRBD1. The V and J ends lost 2 bases and 2 bases, in that order; junction bases with no gene match: 1. This CDR3 has 15 residues. Germline loops: CDR1 SGHRS, CDR2 YFSETQ. The CDR3, as DNA: TGCGCCAGCAGCTTTGGGACAGGGGGCAACTATGGCTACACCTTC. It translates to CASSFGTGGNYGYTF.

The rearrangement links TRBV5-6 to TRBJ1-5; unclear D gene. Germline CDR1 SGHDT, CDR2 YYEEEE. The CDR3 runs to 13 residues. Deletions cut 4 bases from V and 4 bases from J, with 9 bases between. The CDR3 spells CASSAGFNQPQHF. DNA for the CDR3: TGTGCCAGCAGCGCAGGCTTTAATCAGCCCCAGCATTTT.

The chain carries TRBV21-1 and TRBJ2-1; the DNA was not compared with TRBD2, the D call given in the table. TRBV21-1 has pseudogene status. The CDR3 totals 16 residues. For the CDR3, the DNA is TGTGCCAGCAGCAAGATGAAACGGGACTTTTTCAATGAGCAGTTCTTC. It specifies CASSKMKRDFFNEQFF.

V is TRBV5-5 and J is TRBJ2-5; D is ambiguous. This CDR3 has 16 residues. Looked up from germline, CDR1 is SGHKS and CDR2 is YYEKEE (reference sequence). The V end lost 2 bases, the J end lost 0 bases, and 14 bases lay between the germline ends. In DNA form, the CDR3 reads TGTGCCAGCAGCTTAGGAGACACCTCGGACCAAGAGACCCAGTACTTC. It translates to CASSLGDTSDQETQYF.

V gene TRBV5-4 combines with J gene TRBJ2-7; unclear D gene. The V end lost 4 bases, the J end lost 12 bases, and 14 bases lay between the germline ends. This CDR3 is built from 11 residues. Germline-derived CDR1 and CDR2 are SGHNT and YYREEE (reference sequence). The CDR3 loop is CASSPGARLYF. The CDR3 DNA reads TGTGCCAGCAGCCCGGGCGCGCGTCTGTACTTC.

The CDR3 DNA follows: TGTGCCAGCAGCCAAGAAGGGGCTAGTTCTTACGAGCAGTACTTC. Translation: CASSQEGASSYEQYF. This sequence joins TRBV3-1 (or the pseudogene TRBV3-2) and TRBJ2-7, with D possibly being TRBD1 (5 bases). CDR1 LGHDT and CDR2 YNNKEL come from the germline V gene (reference sequence). Trimming stripped 0 bases from V and 4 bases from J, with 13 bases between. This CDR3 comprises 15 residues.